This paragraph reports one TCR beta chain. Clones were sequenced by immunoSEQ multiplex PCR, and TCRdb holds only the in-frame ones, with some missing. The sample includes about 140,000 clones, roughly 84% seen only once; the top ten take around 9%. This entry comes from a study of blood T cell repertoires in COVID-19. Study-wide context: From the United States, Italy and Spain came samples of acute and convalescent COVID-19.

The CDR3 has 17 residues. Germline CDR1 is WNHNN and CDR2 is SYGVQD (reference sequence). After removal of 0 bases from V and 7 bases from J, the junction contained 4 bases not matched to a gene. Seattle's enrolled individuals joined amid active infection and were then monitored longitudinally. The rearrangement links TRBV10-1 to TRBJ2-1; 15 bases are a match to TRBD2. This receptor was taken from a man younger than 40 with COVID-19, enrolled during active disease. Sample: peripheral blood. Here the CDR3 reads CASSESGLAGGRNEQFF. DNA of the CDR3: TGCGCCAGCAGTGAGTCGGGACTAGCGGGAGGCCGGAATGAGCAGTTCTTC.